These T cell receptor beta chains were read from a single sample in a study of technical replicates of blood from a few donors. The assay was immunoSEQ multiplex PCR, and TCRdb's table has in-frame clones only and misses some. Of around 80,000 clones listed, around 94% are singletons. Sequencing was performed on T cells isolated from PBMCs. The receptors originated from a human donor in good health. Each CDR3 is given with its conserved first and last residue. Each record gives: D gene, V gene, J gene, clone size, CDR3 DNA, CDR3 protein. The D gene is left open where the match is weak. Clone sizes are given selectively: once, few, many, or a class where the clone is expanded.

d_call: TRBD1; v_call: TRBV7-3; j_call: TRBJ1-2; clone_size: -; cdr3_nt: TGTGCCAGCAGCGAGGGGACAGACTATGGCTACACCTTC; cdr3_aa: CASSEGTDYGYTF
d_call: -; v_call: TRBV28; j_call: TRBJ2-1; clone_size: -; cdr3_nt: TGTGCCAGCAGTTTAAGCAGGCCCCTCAGCAATGAGCAGTTCTTC; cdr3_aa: CASSLSRPLSNEQFF
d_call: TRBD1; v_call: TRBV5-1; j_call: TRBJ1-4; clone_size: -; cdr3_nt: TGCGCCAGCAGCTTGGGGGACAGGGGACCTAATGAAAAACTGTTTTTT; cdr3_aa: CASSLGDRGPNEKLFF
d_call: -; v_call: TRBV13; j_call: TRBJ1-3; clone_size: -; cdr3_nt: TGTGCCAGCAGCTTCCCTCCAGGGGCTGGAAACACCATATATTTT; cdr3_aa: CASSFPPGAGNTIYF
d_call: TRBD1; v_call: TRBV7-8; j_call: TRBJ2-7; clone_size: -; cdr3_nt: TGTGCCAGCAGCACCCGGACAGGGGGCGGCTACGAGCAGTACTTC; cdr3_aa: CASSTRTGGGYEQYF
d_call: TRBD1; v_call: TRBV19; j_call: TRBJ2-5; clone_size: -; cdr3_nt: TGTGCCAGTAGACCCGGGACAGGGGCCTCGGGGGAGACCCAGTACTTC; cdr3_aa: CASRPGTGASGETQYF
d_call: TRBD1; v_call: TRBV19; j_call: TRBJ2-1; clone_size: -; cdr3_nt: TGTGCCAGTAGTGTGGACAGGGAAGGTGAGCAGTTCTTC; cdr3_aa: CASSVDREGEQFF
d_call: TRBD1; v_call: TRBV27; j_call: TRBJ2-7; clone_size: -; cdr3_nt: TGTGCCAGCAGTTTAGGGACAGGGTCCTACGAGCAGTACTTC; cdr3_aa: CASSLGTGSYEQYF
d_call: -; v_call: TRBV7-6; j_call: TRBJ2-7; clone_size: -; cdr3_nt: TGTGCCAGCAGCTTATGGCCGGGCTCCTACGAGCAGTACTTC; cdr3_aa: CASSLWPGSYEQYF
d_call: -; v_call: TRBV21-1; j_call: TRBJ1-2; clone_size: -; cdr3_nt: TGTGCCAGCAGTAGCAGGGTACAAGCTAACTATGGCTACACCTTC; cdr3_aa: CASSSRVQANYGYTF
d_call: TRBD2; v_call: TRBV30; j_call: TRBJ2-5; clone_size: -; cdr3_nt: TGTGCCTGGGGCCCATGGGGACTAGCAGAAGAGACCCAGTACTTC; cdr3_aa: CAWGPWGLAEETQYF
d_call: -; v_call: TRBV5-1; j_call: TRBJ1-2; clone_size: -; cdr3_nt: TGCGCCAGCAGCTTGGATTACGGGTATGGCTACACCTTC; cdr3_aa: CASSLDYGYGYTF
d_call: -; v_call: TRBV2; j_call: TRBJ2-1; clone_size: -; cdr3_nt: TGTGCCAGCAGTCCCGGGAGCTCCTACAATGAGCAGTTCTTC; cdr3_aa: CASSPGSSYNEQFF
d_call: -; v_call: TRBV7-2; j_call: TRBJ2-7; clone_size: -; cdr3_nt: TGTGCCAGCAGCTTAGAAGCAGGCTACGAGCAGTACTTC; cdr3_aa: CASSLEAGYEQYF
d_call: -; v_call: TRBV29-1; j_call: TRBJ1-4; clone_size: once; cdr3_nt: TGCAGCGTTCCAGGGTCGGGTAATGAAAAACTGTTTTTT; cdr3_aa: CSVPGSGNEKLFF
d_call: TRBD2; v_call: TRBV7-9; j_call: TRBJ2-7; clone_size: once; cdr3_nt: TGTGCCAGCAGCTTAGTAGCGGGGTCCTACGAGCAGTACTTC; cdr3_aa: CASSLVAGSYEQYF
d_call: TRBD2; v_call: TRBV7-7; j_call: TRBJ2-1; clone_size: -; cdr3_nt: TGTGCTAGCAGCTTAGGGCCTAGCGGGAGTCCCAATGAGCAGTTCTTC; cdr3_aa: CASSLGPSGSPNEQFF
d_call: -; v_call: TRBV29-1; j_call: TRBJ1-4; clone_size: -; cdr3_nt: TGCAGCGTTGAAGACGGTTCGAAACTGTTTTTT; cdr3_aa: CSVEDGSKLFF
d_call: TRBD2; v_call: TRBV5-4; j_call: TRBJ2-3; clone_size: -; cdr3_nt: TGTGCCAGCAGCTTCGTAGCGGGGATCACAGATACGCAGTATTTT; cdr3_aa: CASSFVAGITDTQYF
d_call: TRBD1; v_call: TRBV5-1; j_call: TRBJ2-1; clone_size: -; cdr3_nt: TGCGCCAGCAGTCTAGCCGGGACAGGGGGTGGTAATGAGCAGTTCTTC; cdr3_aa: CASSLAGTGGGNEQFF
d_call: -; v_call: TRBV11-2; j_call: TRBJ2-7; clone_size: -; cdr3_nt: TGTGCCAGCCGGGCAGGGTTCTACGAGCAGTACTTC; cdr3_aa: CASRAGFYEQYF
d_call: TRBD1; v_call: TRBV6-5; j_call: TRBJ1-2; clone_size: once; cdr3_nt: TGTGCCAGCAGTTTCCTACAGGGGGGAGGCTACACCTTC; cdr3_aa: CASSFLQGGGYTF
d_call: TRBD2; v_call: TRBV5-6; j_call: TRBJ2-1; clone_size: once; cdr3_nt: TGTGCCAGCAGGCTTTCGATGACTAGCAGGCTCTACAATGAGCAGTTCTTC; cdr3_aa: CASRLSMTSRLYNEQFF
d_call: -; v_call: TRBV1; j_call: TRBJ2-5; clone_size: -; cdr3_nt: TGCACCAGCAGCCGGAGTGGTGCCCAAGAGACCCAGTACTTC; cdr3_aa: CTSSRSGAQETQYF